Described below is a single T cell receptor beta chain sequence and its context. Distinct nucleotide sequences in the sample also encode this CDR3. Per the authors' pipeline: Amplified reference gene primers provided the basis for estimating nucleated cell counts. Here immunoSEQ multiplex PCR was the method, and the copy in TCRdb shows in-frame clones only, minus some. V, J and clone size were drawn from that table, and D and trimming were deduced from the DNA. Here the sample spans around 330,000 clones, 75% to 90% being singletons. The data derive from a study of blood T cell repertoires in COVID-19. V gave up 3 bases and J gave up 4 bases; unmatched junction bases: 3. Germline-derived CDR1 and CDR2 are KGHSH and LQKENI. This CDR3 has 13 amino acids. Recruitment covered roughly 22 US areas and drew participants whose ages spanned roughly 18 to 90 years. Assignments of participants to cohorts depended upon their own reported clinical history. Each recovered donor of Cohort 3 presented with two negative PCRs, clearance, or symptom resolution.

The TCR sequence derives from a woman aged 40 to 50 who had recovered from COVID-19. The chain is built from TRBV18 and TRBJ2-7, with 7 bases aligning to TRBD2. Sequenced input: PBMCs or T cells enriched from blood (not recorded which). The CDR3 sequence: CASSPSGGYEQYF. In DNA form, the CDR3 reads TGTGCCAGCTCACCCTCGGGAGGTTACGAGCAGTACTTC. Looking up the rest from reference TRBV18 and TRBJ2-7 gives the full variable domain: NAGVMQNPRHLVRRRGQEARLRCSPMKGHSHVYWYRQLPEEGLKFMVYLQKENIIDESGMPKERFSAEFPKEGPSILRIQQVVRGDSAAYFCASSPSGGYEQYFGPGTRLTVT.